This record covers a single T cell receptor beta chain. The data originate from a study of CD8 T cells in Susac syndrome. An amount of RNA that ranged from roughly 0.5 to 1 ug was reverse transcribed with random hexamers. Coverage of TCR beta CDR3 amplification by immunoSEQ multiplex PCR extended to 54 Vbeta and 13 Jbeta. TCRdb re-analysed the immunoSEQ multiplex PCR reads in MiXCR, keeping a single row per CDR3 protein. The table records about 400,000 distinct CDR3 sequences, around 85% of them present only once. The CDR3 has 14 residues. The V segment lost 4 bases and the J segment 0 bases; nucleotides outside the gene matches: 2. Germline loops: CDR1 SNHLY, CDR2 FYNNEI.

Source material: CD8+ T cells from PBMCs. This receptor was identified in a human donor with multiple sclerosis. The V gene is TRBV2, the J gene TRBJ2-7; TRBD2 matches at 8 bases. CDR3 DNA sequence: TGTGCCAGCAGTGTCCTAGCGGGCTCCTACGAGCAGTACTTC. Encoded protein: CASSVLAGSYEQYF. Filled out from reference TRBV2 and TRBJ2-7, the complete variable domain reads EPEVTQTPSHQVTQMGQEVILRCVPISNHLYFYWYRQILGQKVEFLVSFYNNEISEKSEIFDDQFSVERPDGSNFTLKIRSTKLEDSAMYFCASSVLAGSYEQYFGPGTRLTVT.